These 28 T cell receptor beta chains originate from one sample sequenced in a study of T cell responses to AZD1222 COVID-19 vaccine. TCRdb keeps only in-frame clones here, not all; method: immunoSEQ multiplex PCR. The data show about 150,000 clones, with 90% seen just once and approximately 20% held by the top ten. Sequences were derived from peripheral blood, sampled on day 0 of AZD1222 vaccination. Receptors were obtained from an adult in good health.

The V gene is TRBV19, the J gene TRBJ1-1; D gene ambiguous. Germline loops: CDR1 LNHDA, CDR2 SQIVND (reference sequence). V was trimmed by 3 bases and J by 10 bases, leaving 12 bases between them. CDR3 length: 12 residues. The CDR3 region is CASSMAAFAAFF. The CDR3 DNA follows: TGTGCCAGTAGTATGGCGGCGTTTGCAGCTTTCTTT.

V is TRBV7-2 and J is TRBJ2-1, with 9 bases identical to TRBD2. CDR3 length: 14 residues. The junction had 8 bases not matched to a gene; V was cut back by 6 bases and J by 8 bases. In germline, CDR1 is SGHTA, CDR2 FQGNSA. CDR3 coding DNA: TGTGCCAGCAGGACCGGGACTAGCTCCGATGAGCAGTTCTTC. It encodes CASRTGTSSDEQFF.

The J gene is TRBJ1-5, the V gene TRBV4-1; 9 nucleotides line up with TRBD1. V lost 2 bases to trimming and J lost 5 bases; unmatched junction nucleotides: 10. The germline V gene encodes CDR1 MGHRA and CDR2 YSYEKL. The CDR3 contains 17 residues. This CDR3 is CASSQKAGTGSYQPQHF. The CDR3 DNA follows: TGCGCCAGCAGCCAAAAGGCCGGGACAGGGTCGTATCAGCCCCAGCATTTT.

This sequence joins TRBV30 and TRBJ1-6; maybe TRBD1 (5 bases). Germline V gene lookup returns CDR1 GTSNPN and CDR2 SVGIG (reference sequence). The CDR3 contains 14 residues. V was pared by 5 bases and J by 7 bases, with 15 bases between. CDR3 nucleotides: TGTGCCTGGGGGGGGTTGAAAAAGAATTCACCCCTCCACTTT. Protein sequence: CAWGGLKKNSPLHF.

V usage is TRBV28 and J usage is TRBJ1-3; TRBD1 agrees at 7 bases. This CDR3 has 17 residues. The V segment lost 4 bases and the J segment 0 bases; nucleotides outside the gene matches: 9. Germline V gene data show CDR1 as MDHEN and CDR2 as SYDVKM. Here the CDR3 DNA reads TGTGCCAGCAGTTCGGCCGACAGGGCGCTCTCTGGAAACACCATATATTTT. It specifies CASSSADRALSGNTIYF.

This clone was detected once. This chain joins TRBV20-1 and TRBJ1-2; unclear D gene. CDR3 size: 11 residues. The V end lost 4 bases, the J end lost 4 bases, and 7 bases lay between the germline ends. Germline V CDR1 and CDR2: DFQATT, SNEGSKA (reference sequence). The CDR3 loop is CSAIAGYGYTF. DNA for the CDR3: TGCAGTGCTATCGCCGGCTATGGCTACACCTTC.

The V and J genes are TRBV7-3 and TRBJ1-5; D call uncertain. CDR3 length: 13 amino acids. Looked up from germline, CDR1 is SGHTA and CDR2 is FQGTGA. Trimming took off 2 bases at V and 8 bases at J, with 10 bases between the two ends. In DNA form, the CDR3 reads TGTGCCAGCAGCTTATCGGCATCTAAGCCCCAGCATTTT. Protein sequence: CASSLSASKPQHF.

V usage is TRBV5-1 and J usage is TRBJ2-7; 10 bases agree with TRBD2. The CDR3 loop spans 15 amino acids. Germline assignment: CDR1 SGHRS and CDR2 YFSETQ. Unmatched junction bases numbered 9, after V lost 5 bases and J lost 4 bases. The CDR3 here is CASRRSLAGEYEQYF. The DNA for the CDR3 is TGCGCCAGCAGAAGGAGTCTAGCGGGAGAATACGAGCAGTACTTC.

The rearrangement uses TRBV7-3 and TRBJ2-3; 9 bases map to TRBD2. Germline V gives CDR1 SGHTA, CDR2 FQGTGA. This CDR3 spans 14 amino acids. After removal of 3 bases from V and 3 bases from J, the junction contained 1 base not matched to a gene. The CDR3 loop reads CASSFGLATDTQYF. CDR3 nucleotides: TGTGCCAGCAGCTTCGGACTAGCGACAGATACGCAGTATTTT.

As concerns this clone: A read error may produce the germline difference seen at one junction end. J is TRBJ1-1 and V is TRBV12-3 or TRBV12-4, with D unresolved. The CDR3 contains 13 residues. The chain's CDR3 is CASSLHTATEAFF. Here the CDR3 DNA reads TGTGCTAGCAGTCTGCACACGGCCACTGAAGCTTTCTTT.

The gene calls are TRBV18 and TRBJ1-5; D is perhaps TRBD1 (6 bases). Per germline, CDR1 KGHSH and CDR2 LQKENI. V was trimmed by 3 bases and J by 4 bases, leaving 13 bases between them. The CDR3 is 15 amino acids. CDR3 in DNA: TGTGCCAGCTCACCCATACAGGGAACTAATCAGCCCCAGCATTTT. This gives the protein CASSPIQGTNQPQHF.

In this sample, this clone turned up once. CDR3 amino acids: CASSTNRNRGGYNEQFF. CDR3 bases: TGTGCCAGCAGCACCAACCGCAACAGGGGCGGGTACAATGAGCAGTTCTTC. The chain has TRBV7-8 and TRBJ2-1, with 7 nucleotides matching TRBD1. Trimming removed 5 bases from V and 4 bases from J; junction bases left unmatched: 14. Looked up from germline, CDR1 is SGHVS and CDR2 is FQNEAQ. The CDR3 is made up of 17 amino acids.

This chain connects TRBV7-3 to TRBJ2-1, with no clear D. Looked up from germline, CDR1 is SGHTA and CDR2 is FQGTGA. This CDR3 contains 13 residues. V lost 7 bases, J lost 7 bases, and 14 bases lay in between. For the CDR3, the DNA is TGTGCCAGCACCCGACTTCCCGGTAATGAGCAGTTCTTC. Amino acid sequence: CASTRLPGNEQFF.

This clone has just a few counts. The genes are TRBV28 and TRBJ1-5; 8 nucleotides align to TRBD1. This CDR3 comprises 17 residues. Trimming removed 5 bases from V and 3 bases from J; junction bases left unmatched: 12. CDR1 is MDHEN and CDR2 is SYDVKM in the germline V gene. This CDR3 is CASSTQPGTGNNQPQHF. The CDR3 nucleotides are TGTGCCAGCAGTACACAACCCGGGACAGGAAACAATCAGCCCCAGCATTTT.

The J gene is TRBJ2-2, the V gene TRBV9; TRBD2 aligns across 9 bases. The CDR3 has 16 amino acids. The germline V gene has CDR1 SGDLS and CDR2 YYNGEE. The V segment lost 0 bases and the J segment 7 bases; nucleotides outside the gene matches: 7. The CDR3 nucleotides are TGTGCCAGCAGCGTAGGGGCGGGGGGGCCTGGCGGGGAGCTGTTTTTT. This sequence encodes CASSVGAGGPGGELFF.

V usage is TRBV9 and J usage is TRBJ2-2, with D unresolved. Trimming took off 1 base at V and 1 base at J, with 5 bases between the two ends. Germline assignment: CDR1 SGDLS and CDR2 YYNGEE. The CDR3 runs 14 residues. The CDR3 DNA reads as TGTGCCAGCAGCGTATCAGGGAACACCGGGGAGCTGTTTTTT. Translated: CASSVSGNTGELFF. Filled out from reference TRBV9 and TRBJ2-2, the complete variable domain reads DSGVTQTPKHLITATGQRVTLRCSPRSGDLSVYWYQQSLDQGLQFLIQYYNGEERAKGNILERFSAQQFPDLHSELNLSSLELGDSALYFCASSVSGNTGELFFGEGSRLTVL.

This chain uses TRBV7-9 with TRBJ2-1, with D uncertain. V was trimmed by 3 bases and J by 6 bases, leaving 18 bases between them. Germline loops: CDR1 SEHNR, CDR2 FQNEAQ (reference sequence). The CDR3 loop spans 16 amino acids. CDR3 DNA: TGTGCCAGCAGCTTTCCCGGGCCCCGAGTAGTCAATGAGCAGTTCTTC. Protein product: CASSFPGPRVVNEQFF.

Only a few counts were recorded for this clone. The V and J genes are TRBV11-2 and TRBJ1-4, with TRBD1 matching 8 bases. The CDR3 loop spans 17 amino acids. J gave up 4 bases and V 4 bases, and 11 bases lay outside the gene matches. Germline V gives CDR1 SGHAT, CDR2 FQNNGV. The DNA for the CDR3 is TGTGCCAGCAGCTACAGGGGGGCCTCGTCTCGTAATGAAAAACTGTTTTTT. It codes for CASSYRGASSRNEKLFF.

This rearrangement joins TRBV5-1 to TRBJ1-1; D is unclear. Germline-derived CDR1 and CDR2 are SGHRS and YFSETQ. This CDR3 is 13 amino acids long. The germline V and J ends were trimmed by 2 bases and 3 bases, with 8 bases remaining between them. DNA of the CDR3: TGCGCCAGCAGCTTCGGGGAGGACACTGAAGCTTTCTTT. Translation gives CASSFGEDTEAFF.

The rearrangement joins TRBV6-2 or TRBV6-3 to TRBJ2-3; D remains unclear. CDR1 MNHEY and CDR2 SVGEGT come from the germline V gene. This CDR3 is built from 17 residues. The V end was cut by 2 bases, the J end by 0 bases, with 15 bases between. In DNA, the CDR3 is TGTGCCAGCAGTTACGAATCGGCCCGGGCCAGCACAGATACGCAGTATTTT. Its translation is CASSYESARASTDTQYF.

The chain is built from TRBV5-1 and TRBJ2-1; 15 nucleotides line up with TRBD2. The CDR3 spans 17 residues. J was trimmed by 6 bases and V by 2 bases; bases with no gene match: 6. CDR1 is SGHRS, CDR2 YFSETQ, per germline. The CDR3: CASSFGLAGGHRNEQFF. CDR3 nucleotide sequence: TGCGCCAGCAGCTTCGGACTAGCGGGGGGGCATCGCAATGAGCAGTTCTTC.

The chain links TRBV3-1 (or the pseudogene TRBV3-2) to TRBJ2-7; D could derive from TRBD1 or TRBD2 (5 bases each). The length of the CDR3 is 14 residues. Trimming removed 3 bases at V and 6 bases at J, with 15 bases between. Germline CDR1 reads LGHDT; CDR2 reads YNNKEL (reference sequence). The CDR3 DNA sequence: TGTGCCAGCAGCCAGGCTAGCTCGAGGGGCGAGCAGTACTTC. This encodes CASSQASSRGEQYF.

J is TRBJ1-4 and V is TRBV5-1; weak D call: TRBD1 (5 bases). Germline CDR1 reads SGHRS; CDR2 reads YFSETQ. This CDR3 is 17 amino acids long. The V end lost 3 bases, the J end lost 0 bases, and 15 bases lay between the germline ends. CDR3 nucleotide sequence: TGCGCCAGCAGCTACGGACAAGGGACTTCAACTAATGAAAAACTGTTTTTT. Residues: CASSYGQGTSTNEKLFF.

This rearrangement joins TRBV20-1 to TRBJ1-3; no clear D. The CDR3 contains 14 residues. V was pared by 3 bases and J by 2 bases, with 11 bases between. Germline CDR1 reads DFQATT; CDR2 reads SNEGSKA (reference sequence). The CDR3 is CSASPRATGNTIYF. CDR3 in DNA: TGCAGTGCTAGTCCCCGAGCTACTGGAAACACCATATATTTT.

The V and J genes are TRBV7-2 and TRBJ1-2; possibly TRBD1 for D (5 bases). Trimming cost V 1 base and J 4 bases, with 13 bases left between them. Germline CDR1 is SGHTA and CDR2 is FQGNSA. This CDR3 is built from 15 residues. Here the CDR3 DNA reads TGTGCCAGCAGCTTAGAGGGGACTGTTGGCTATGGCTACACCTTC. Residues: CASSLEGTVGYGYTF.

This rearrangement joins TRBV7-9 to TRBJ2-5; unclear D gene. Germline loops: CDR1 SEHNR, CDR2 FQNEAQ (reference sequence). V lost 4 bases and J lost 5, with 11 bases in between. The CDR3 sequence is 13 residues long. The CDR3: CASSSGFIETQYF. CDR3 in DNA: TGTGCCAGCAGCTCTGGGTTTATCGAGACCCAGTACTTC. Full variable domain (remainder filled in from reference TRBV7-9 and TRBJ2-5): DTGVSQNPRHKITKRGQNVTFRCDPISEHNRLYWYRQTLGQGPEFLTYFQNEAQLEKSRLLSDRFSAERPKGSFSTLEIQRTEQGDSAMYLCASSSGFIETQYFGPGTRLLVL.

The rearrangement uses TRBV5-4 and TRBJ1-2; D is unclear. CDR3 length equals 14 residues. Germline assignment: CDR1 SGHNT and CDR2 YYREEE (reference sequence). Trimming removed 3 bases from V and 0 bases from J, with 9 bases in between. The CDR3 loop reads CASSWAGANYGYTF. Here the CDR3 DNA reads TGTGCCAGCAGCTGGGCGGGAGCTAACTATGGCTACACCTTC.

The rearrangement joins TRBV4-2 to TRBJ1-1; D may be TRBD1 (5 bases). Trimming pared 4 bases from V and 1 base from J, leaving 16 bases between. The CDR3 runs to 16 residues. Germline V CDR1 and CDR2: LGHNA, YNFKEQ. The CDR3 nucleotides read TGTGCCAGCAGCCCCAGGGTTTCGGACCGGAACACTGAAGCTTTCTTT. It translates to CASSPRVSDRNTEAFF.